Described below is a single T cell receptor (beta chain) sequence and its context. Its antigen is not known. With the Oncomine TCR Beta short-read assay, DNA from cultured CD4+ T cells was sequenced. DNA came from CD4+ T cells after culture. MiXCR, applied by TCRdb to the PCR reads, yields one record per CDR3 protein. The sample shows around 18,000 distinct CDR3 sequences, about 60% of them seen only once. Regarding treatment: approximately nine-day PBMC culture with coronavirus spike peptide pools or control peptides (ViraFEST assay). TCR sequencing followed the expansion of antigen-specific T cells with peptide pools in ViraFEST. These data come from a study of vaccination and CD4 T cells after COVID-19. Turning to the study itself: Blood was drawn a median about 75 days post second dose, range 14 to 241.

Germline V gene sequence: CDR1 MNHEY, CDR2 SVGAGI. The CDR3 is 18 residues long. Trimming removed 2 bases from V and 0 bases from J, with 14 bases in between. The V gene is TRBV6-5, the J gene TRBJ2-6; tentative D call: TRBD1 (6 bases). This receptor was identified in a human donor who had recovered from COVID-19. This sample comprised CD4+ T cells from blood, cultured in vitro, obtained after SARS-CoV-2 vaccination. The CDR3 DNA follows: TGTGCCAGCAGTTACGGACAGCCAAGGACCTCTGGGGCCAACGTCCTGACTTTC. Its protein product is CASSYGQPRTSGANVLTF.